A selection of T cell receptor beta chains follows, all from one sample in a study of response to subunit inactivated influenza vaccine. TCRdb redid the calling of the RT-PCR reads with MiXCR, one entry per CDR3 protein. The sample includes more than 250,000 distinct CDR3 sequences, just over 20% seen only once; the top ten take roughly 10%. The starting material was PBMCs from blood, obtained 21 months after vaccination. These receptors all stem from a man between 50 and 75 years old who received an inactivated influenza vaccine. CDR3s include the opening cysteine and the closing phenylalanine or tryptophan. D genes are given only for firm matches. Clone size is not always given. Where it is, it says once, few, many or a class for expanded clones.

J gene: TRBJ2-4; clone size: many; V gene: TRBV29-1; D gene: .; CDR3 DNA: TGCAGCGTGGGTGACTCAGTCAAAAACATTCAGTACTTC; CDR3 protein: CSVGDSVKNIQYF
J gene: TRBJ1-5; clone size: few; V gene: TRBV2; D gene: TRBD1; CDR3 DNA: TGTGCCAGCAGTGAGTGGACAGGGGGGAATCAGCCCCAGCATTTT; CDR3 protein: CASSEWTGGNQPQHF
J gene: TRBJ1-1; clone size: .; V gene: TRBV25-1; D gene: TRBD1; CDR3 DNA: TGTGCCAGCAGTGAATCCCGGGACAGTGAAGCTTTCTTT; CDR3 protein: CASSESRDSEAFF
J gene: TRBJ2-1; clone size: .; V gene: TRBV11-2; D gene: .; CDR3 DNA: TGTGCCAGCAGCTTATCACCGGGTTTAGGCAATGAGCAGTTCTTC; CDR3 protein: CASSLSPGLGNEQFF
J gene: TRBJ1-2; clone size: few; V gene: TRBV15; D gene: .; CDR3 DNA: TGTGCCACCAGCAGGACTCTACAGGGTTTATCGACCTTC; CDR3 protein: CATSRTLQGLSTF
J gene: TRBJ2-3; clone size: few; V gene: TRBV7-9; D gene: .; CDR3 DNA: TGTGCCAGCAGCTTAGGCAGTCCAGATACGCAGTATTTT; CDR3 protein: CASSLGSPDTQYF
J gene: TRBJ1-2; clone size: few; V gene: TRBV24-1; D gene: .; CDR3 DNA: TGTGCCACCAGTGATTTGGACAGAGATAACTATGGCTACACCTTC; CDR3 protein: CATSDLDRDNYGYTF
J gene: TRBJ2-3; clone size: .; V gene: TRBV24-1; D gene: .; CDR3 DNA: TGTGCCACCAGTGAATCAGGCGTGGGCACAGATACGCAGTATTTT; CDR3 protein: CATSESGVGTDTQYF
J gene: TRBJ1-1; clone size: .; V gene: TRBV18; D gene: .; CDR3 DNA: TGTGCCAGCTCACCGACCATTTCGTTGGACACTGAAGCTTTCTTT; CDR3 protein: CASSPTISLDTEAFF
J gene: TRBJ1-2; clone size: few; V gene: TRBV28; D gene: .; CDR3 DNA: TGTGCCAGCAGTTTACCGGTGGGGTATGGCTACACCTTC; CDR3 protein: CASSLPVGYGYTF
J gene: TRBJ1-3; clone size: few; V gene: TRBV6-1; D gene: .; CDR3 DNA: TGTGCCAGCAGGCCCTTGGGCACGGCCTTCTATGGAGGAAACACCATATATTTT; CDR3 protein: CASRPLGTAFYGGNTIYF
J gene: TRBJ1-5; clone size: few; V gene: TRBV19; D gene: .; CDR3 DNA: TGTGCCAGTAGGCCAACGCTTAATGTGGGCAATCAGCCCCAGCATTTT; CDR3 protein: CASRPTLNVGNQPQHF
J gene: TRBJ1-2; clone size: .; V gene: TRBV7-8; D gene: TRBD1; CDR3 DNA: TGTGCCAGCAGCCCGGAGCCGACAGGGAAAAACTATGGCTACACCTTC; CDR3 protein: CASSPEPTGKNYGYTF
J gene: TRBJ2-5; clone size: .; V gene: TRBV20-1; D gene: TRBD2; CDR3 DNA: TGCAGTGCTACCCTTCTAGCGGGGTTAGAGACCCAGTACTTC; CDR3 protein: CSATLLAGLETQYF
J gene: TRBJ2-7; clone size: .; V gene: TRBV20-1; D gene: .; CDR3 DNA: TGCAGTGCTAGGCGCGGCGGATTTTACGAGCAGTACTTC; CDR3 protein: CSARRGGFYEQYF
J gene: TRBJ1-1; clone size: many; V gene: TRBV6-2/TRBV6-3; D gene: .; CDR3 DNA: TGTGCCAGCAGCTCCCCCCTTGGGGGCCCGAACACTGAAGCTTTCTTT; CDR3 protein: CASSSPLGGPNTEAFF
J gene: TRBJ2-7; clone size: .; V gene: TRBV6-5; D gene: TRBD2; CDR3 DNA: TGTGCCAGCAGTTACATCCGGGAGGGACGTTACGAGCAGTACTTC; CDR3 protein: CASSYIREGRYEQYF
J gene: TRBJ2-1; clone size: few; V gene: TRBV7-8; D gene: .; CDR3 DNA: TGTGCCAGCAGCTTAGTGGCAGGTGGGGGGCAGTTCTTC; CDR3 protein: CASSLVAGGGQFF
J gene: TRBJ2-7; clone size: few; V gene: TRBV10-2; D gene: .; CDR3 DNA: TGCGCCAGCAGTGAGTATCGAGGCAGTGCTACCTACGAGCAGTACTTC; CDR3 protein: CASSEYRGSATYEQYF
J gene: TRBJ2-2; clone size: .; V gene: TRBV12-3/TRBV12-4; D gene: .; CDR3 DNA: TGTGCCAGCACCATAGGAGGGATCGGGGAGCTGTTTTTT; CDR3 protein: CASTIGGIGELFF
J gene: TRBJ1-6; clone size: .; V gene: TRBV28; D gene: .; CDR3 DNA: TGTGCCAGCAGCACAGGGACTTCACCCCTCCACTTT; CDR3 protein: CASSTGTSPLHF
J gene: TRBJ1-1; clone size: .; V gene: TRBV20-1; D gene: .; CDR3 DNA: TGCAGTGCTAGACTCAGGACCGAGGGAGCTTTCTTT; CDR3 protein: CSARLRTEGAFF
J gene: TRBJ1-6; clone size: .; V gene: TRBV7-9; D gene: .; CDR3 DNA: TGTGCCAGCAGCTTAGAGGCGATTTCCCAATCACCCCTCCACTTT; CDR3 protein: CASSLEAISQSPLHF
J gene: TRBJ2-3; clone size: .; V gene: TRBV28; D gene: .; CDR3 DNA: TGTGCCAGCGGCTCATCTTATCGGGATACGCAGTATTTT; CDR3 protein: CASGSSYRDTQYF
J gene: TRBJ2-7; clone size: .; V gene: TRBV4-1; D gene: TRBD2; CDR3 DNA: TGCGCCAGCAGCCAAGGACCGGGACTAGCTAGTCCCTACGAGCAGTACTTC; CDR3 protein: CASSQGPGLASPYEQYF
J gene: TRBJ1-5; clone size: many; V gene: TRBV7-2; D gene: .; CDR3 DNA: TGTGCCTCCAACCAGAATACTAATCAGCCCCAGCATTTT; CDR3 protein: CASNQNTNQPQHF
J gene: TRBJ2-7; clone size: .; V gene: TRBV20-1; D gene: TRBD1; CDR3 DNA: TGCAGTGCTAGTTCCCCGACAGGGCCGGGGCAGTACTTC; CDR3 protein: CSASSPTGPGQYF
J gene: TRBJ1-2; clone size: few; V gene: TRBV27; D gene: .; CDR3 DNA: TGTGCCAGCAGTTTACAGAACGGCTATGGCTACACCTTC; CDR3 protein: CASSLQNGYGYTF
J gene: TRBJ1-2; clone size: few; V gene: TRBV28; D gene: .; CDR3 DNA: TGTGCCAGCAGTCCCCAGACAATCCGGTTTCATGGCTACACCTTC; CDR3 protein: CASSPQTIRFHGYTF
J gene: TRBJ2-1; clone size: few; V gene: TRBV6-5; D gene: .; CDR3 DNA: TGTGCCAGCACCCGGGGTGAAAAGTTCTTC; CDR3 protein: CASTRGEKFF
J gene: TRBJ2-2; clone size: .; V gene: TRBV11-2; D gene: .; CDR3 DNA: TGTGCCAGCAGCTTAGTCTACACGGCAGGCGCCGGGGAGCTGTTTTTT; CDR3 protein: CASSLVYTAGAGELFF
J gene: TRBJ1-2; clone size: .; V gene: TRBV5-6; D gene: .; CDR3 DNA: TGTGCCAGCAGCCGGGACACCAACTATGGCTACACCTTC; CDR3 protein: CASSRDTNYGYTF
J gene: TRBJ1-1; clone size: few; V gene: TRBV11-1; D gene: TRBD1; CDR3 DNA: TGTGCCAGCAGCTTAAAAGGGACAGGGCGCCTAGAAAAGTCTATGAACACTGAAGCTTTCTTT; CDR3 protein: CASSLKGTGRLEKSMNTEAFF
J gene: TRBJ1-6; clone size: few; V gene: TRBV25-1; D gene: .; CDR3 DNA: TGTGCCAGCAGTGGCCATGCTAGGGGAAATTCACCCCTCCACTTT; CDR3 protein: CASSGHARGNSPLHF
J gene: TRBJ2-1; clone size: .; V gene: TRBV7-6; D gene: TRBD1; CDR3 DNA: TGTGCCAGCAGCTCCCCCCGGGACAGCCTCTACAATGAGCAGTTCTTC; CDR3 protein: CASSSPRDSLYNEQFF
J gene: TRBJ2-5; clone size: .; V gene: TRBV7-6; D gene: .; CDR3 DNA: TGTGCCAGCAGCGCCGGACTAAAGGAGACCCAGTACTTC; CDR3 protein: CASSAGLKETQYF
J gene: TRBJ1-1; clone size: few; V gene: TRBV4-1; D gene: .; CDR3 DNA: TGCGCCAGCAGCCCCCTGGGCGGAGGGGGATTAAGGAACACTGAAGCTTTCTTT; CDR3 protein: CASSPLGGGGLRNTEAFF
J gene: TRBJ2-7; clone size: .; V gene: TRBV28; D gene: .; CDR3 DNA: TGTGCCAGCAGGACCTTATCCCACTCCTACGAGCAGTACTTC; CDR3 protein: CASRTLSHSYEQYF
J gene: TRBJ2-1; clone size: few; V gene: TRBV6-2/TRBV6-3; D gene: .; CDR3 DNA: TGTGCCAGCAGTCTCCTGACAGTTTTGAATGAGCAGTTCTTC; CDR3 protein: CASSLLTVLNEQFF
J gene: TRBJ1-2; clone size: few; V gene: TRBV27; D gene: .; CDR3 DNA: TGTGCCAGCAGTTTTCGGGGGCGGGGAGGCTACACCTTC; CDR3 protein: CASSFRGRGGYTF
J gene: TRBJ2-1; clone size: .; V gene: TRBV7-3; D gene: TRBD2; CDR3 DNA: TGTGCCAGCAGCTTACAAGCGGGAGCCTACAATGAGCAGTTCTTC; CDR3 protein: CASSLQAGAYNEQFF